The 27 T cell receptor beta chains reported below all come from one sample, sequenced in a study of blood T cell repertoires in COVID-19. Data came from immunoSEQ multiplex PCR; TCRdb stores just in-frame clones and leaves some out. In the table there are 400,000 to 500,000 clones, about 88% of which are singletons. Material: PBMCs or T cells enriched from blood (not recorded which). These receptor sequences come from a woman in her late teens or twenties who had been exposed to COVID-19.

The chain joins TRBV19 to TRBJ1-1; D is unclear. V was clipped by 6 bases and J by 5 bases, with 7 bases between them. The CDR3 covers 11 residues. In germline, CDR1 is LNHDA, CDR2 SQIVND (reference sequence). DNA for the CDR3: TGTGCCAGTAGGGAGGGTACTGAAGCTTTCTTT. Residues: CASREGTEAFF.

This CDR3 reads CASSRGTTSLGELFF. The CDR3 bases are TGCGCCAGCAGCCGGGGGACTACGTCGCTGGGGGAGCTGTTTTTT. This chain connects TRBV4-1 to TRBJ2-2; 7 bases fit TRBD2. J lost 8 bases, V lost 4 bases, and 10 bases had no gene match. The CDR3 is made up of 15 amino acids. From germline, CDR1 is MGHRA and CDR2 YSYEKL.

This clone appeared a single time. The chain carries TRBV5-4 and TRBJ2-3; D remains unclear. V was clipped by 5 bases and J by 2 bases, with 9 bases between them. The CDR3 spans 13 residues. The germline CDR1 and CDR2 sequences are SGHNT and YYREEE (reference sequence). CDR3: CASRSTHTDTQYF. The CDR3, as DNA: TGTGCCAGCAGATCTACTCACACAGATACGCAGTATTTT. Supplemented by reference TRBV5-4 and TRBJ2-3, the full variable domain reads ETGVTQSPTHLIKTRGQQVTLRCSSQSGHNTVSWYQQALGQGPQFIFQYYREEENGRGNFPPRFSGLQFPNYSSELNVNALELDDSALYLCASRSTHTDTQYFGPGTRLTVL.

J is TRBJ2-5 and V is TRBV9; TRBD1 is a possible D gene (6 bases). The CDR3 extends over 15 amino acids. CDR1 and CDR2 from the germline V gene are SGDLS and YYNGEE. The V and J ends lost 0 bases and 2 bases respectively, with 11 bases between them. CDR3 DNA sequence: TGTGCCAGCAGCGTAGCTGGACAGTCTCAAGAGACCCAGTACTTC. Translating it yields CASSVAGQSQETQYF.

The CDR3 region has the DNA TGTGCCAGCAGCTCGCAAGGGGACAGTCAGCCCCAGCATTTT. This translates into CASSSQGDSQPQHF. The chain recombines TRBV7-9 with TRBJ1-5; 7 positions agree with TRBD1. Losses at the gene ends were 4 bases for V and 6 bases for J; bases not matched to a gene: 6. Germline CDR1 and CDR2: SEHNR and FQNEAQ (reference sequence). This CDR3 contains 14 residues.

This chain links TRBV7-2 with TRBJ2-5, with a possible D match to TRBD2 (5 bases). Trimming left V 0 bases short and J 5 bases short, with 13 bases between. This CDR3 contains 15 residues. In germline, CDR1 is SGHTA, CDR2 FQGNSA. The DNA of the CDR3 is TGTGCCAGCAGCTTAGCGCGGGTAGCCGGCGAGACCCAGTACTTC. This codes for CASSLARVAGETQYF.

The V and J genes are TRBV7-9 and TRBJ2-2; D is undetermined. Germline V gene lookup returns CDR1 SEHNR and CDR2 FQNEAQ (reference sequence). The CDR3 runs to 16 residues. With 1 base removed from V and 6 bases from J, the gap between germline ends came to 15 bases. CDR3 protein: CASSLVQAFFPGELFF. The CDR3 coding sequence is TGTGCCAGCAGCTTAGTGCAGGCCTTCTTTCCCGGGGAGCTGTTTTTT. Looking up the rest from reference TRBV7-9 and TRBJ2-2 gives the full variable domain: DTGVSQNPRHKITKRGQNVTFRCDPISEHNRLYWYRQTLGQGPEFLTYFQNEAQLEKSRLLSDRFSAERPKGSFSTLEIQRTEQGDSAMYLCASSLVQAFFPGELFFGEGSRLTVL.

The chain joins TRBV5-1 to TRBJ2-3; 10 bases map to TRBD2. The CDR3 extends over 15 amino acids. The V and J ends lost 2 bases and 2 bases, in that order; junction bases with no gene match: 2. CDR1 and CDR2 (germline): SGHRS, YFSETQ. The CDR3 DNA reads TGCGCCAGCAGCTTAAGCGGGGGGGCCACAGATACGCAGTATTTT. It yields the protein CASSLSGGATDTQYF.

The CDR3 reads CATRGLAGVRPYEQYF. In DNA, the CDR3 is TGTGCCACTAGGGGACTAGCGGGAGTTCGACCCTACGAGCAGTACTTC. The V gene is TRBV2, the J gene TRBJ2-7; 14 bases are shared with TRBD2. There are 16 residues in the CDR3. J lost 2 bases, V lost 10 bases, and 10 bases had no gene match. Germline V gives CDR1 SNHLY, CDR2 FYNNEI.

The rearrangement joins TRBV28 to TRBJ1-1; D is unclear. Germline V gene data show CDR1 as MDHEN and CDR2 as SYDVKM. V lost 6 bases and J lost 4, with 6 bases in between. This CDR3 has 11 amino acids. Here the CDR3 DNA reads TGTGCCAGCAGATCCGGCACTGAAGCTTTCTTT. This encodes CASRSGTEAFF.

The J gene is TRBJ2-7, the V gene TRBV25-1; 7 bases line up with TRBD1. The CDR3 runs to 17 residues. Losses at the gene ends were 3 bases for V and 0 bases for J; bases not matched to a gene: 11. Germline assignment: CDR1 MGHDK and CDR2 SYGVNS. CDR3 in amino acids: CASSDRNSGTVSYEQYF. The DNA of the CDR3 is TGTGCCAGCAGTGATCGAAATTCCGGGACAGTCTCCTACGAGCAGTACTTC.

The chain uses TRBV18 and TRBJ1-1; no clear D. Germline V gene lookup returns CDR1 KGHSH and CDR2 LQKENI. Trimming removed 6 bases from V and 5 bases from J, with 13 bases in between. This CDR3 is 13 amino acids long. The CDR3 sequence: CASSPPPATEAFF. In DNA form, the CDR3 reads TGTGCCAGCTCCCCTCCACCTGCGACTGAAGCTTTCTTT.

The chain recombines TRBV7-2 with TRBJ2-7; tentatively, D is TRBD2 (6 bases). The CDR3 runs 14 residues. Trimming pared 4 bases from V and 5 bases from J, leaving 15 bases between. Germline assignment: CDR1 SGHTA and CDR2 FQGNSA. The CDR3 protein is CASSSLGGMDEQYF. The CDR3 DNA reads TGTGCCAGCAGCTCCCTGGGGGGAATGGACGAGCAGTACTTC.

CDR3 residues: CASLGVNEQFF. Written as DNA, the CDR3 is TGTGCCAGCCTGGGAGTGAATGAGCAGTTCTTC. The gene calls are TRBV25-1 and TRBJ2-1, with TRBD2 as a possible D gene (5 bases). CDR3 length equals 11 residues. Germline V CDR1 and CDR2: MGHDK, SYGVNS. The V gene lost 8 bases and the J gene lost 7 bases, with 9 bases spanning the gap.

V usage is TRBV21-1 and J usage is TRBJ2-1; the table gives TRBD2 as D, unverified against the DNA. TRBV21-1 is marked as a pseudogene. The CDR3 is made up of 19 amino acids. The CDR3, as DNA: TGTGCCAGCAGCAAAGAGCGTTGGATAGCGGGGGGGACCTACAATGAGCAGTTCTTC. Residues: CASSKERWIAGGTYNEQFF.

The V and J genes are TRBV20-1 and TRBJ2-7, with D possibly being TRBD2 (6 bases). Trimming removed 5 bases at V and 2 bases at J, with 7 bases between. The CDR3 extends over 11 amino acids. Looked up from germline, CDR1 is DFQATT and CDR2 is SNEGSKA (reference sequence). CDR3 nucleotides: TGCAGTGCTGAGCGGGCCTACGAGCAGTACTTC. Residues: CSAERAYEQYF.

The chain has TRBV12-3 or TRBV12-4 and TRBJ2-7; 7 bases agree with TRBD2. V dropped 7 bases and J dropped 5; count of bases not matched to a gene: 8. The CDR3 totals 13 residues. This CDR3 is CASTLGGLDEQYF. The CDR3, as DNA: TGTGCCAGCACCCTCGGGGGGTTGGACGAGCAGTACTTC.

The chain couples TRBV13 to TRBJ2-7; 10 nucleotides line up with TRBD2. The CDR3 consists of 16 residues. Germline CDR1 reads PRHDT; CDR2 reads FYEKMQ (reference sequence). The J segment lost 6 bases and the V segment lost 3 bases, leaving 11 bases of the junction unmatched. CDR3 nucleotide sequence: TGTGCCAGCAGCTTCCTAGCGGGAGCGACCCGCGGCGAGCAGTACTTC. The encoded protein is CASSFLAGATRGEQYF. Complete variable domain (other parts from reference TRBV13 and TRBJ2-7): AAGVIQSPRHLIKEKRETATLKCYPIPRHDTVYWYQQGPGQDPQFLISFYEKMQSDKGSIPDRFSAQQFSDYHSELNMSSLELGDSALYFCASSFLAGATRGEQYFGPGTRLTVT.

The chain combines TRBV28 with TRBJ2-5; 7 bases match TRBD1. The V and J ends lost 6 bases and 2 bases, in that order; junction bases with no gene match: 9. The CDR3 spans 15 residues. Germline V gives CDR1 MDHEN, CDR2 SYDVKM. Written as DNA, the CDR3 is TGTGCCAGCAGATCCAGGGACAGTAGACAAGAGACCCAGTACTTC. Protein product: CASRSRDSRQETQYF.

V is TRBV5-8 and J is TRBJ2-3, with D tentatively TRBD1 (5 bases). The CDR3 spans 18 residues. V shed 0 bases and J shed 4 bases, with 21 bases lying between them. Looked up from germline, CDR1 is SGHTS and CDR2 is YDEGEE. CDR3: CASSLALLRQGGADTQYF. CDR3 DNA sequence: TGTGCCAGCAGCTTGGCCCTGCTCCGGCAGGGTGGGGCAGATACGCAGTATTTT.

Only one count was recorded for this clone. The chain employs TRBV5-4 and TRBJ2-5; no clear D gene. The germline V gene encodes CDR1 SGHNT and CDR2 YYREEE (reference sequence). The CDR3 is 13 residues long. Trimming stripped 7 bases from V and 5 bases from J, with 15 bases between. The CDR3 is CASSLPWSETQYF. Here the CDR3 DNA reads TGTGCCAGCTCCCTACCGTGGAGTGAGACCCAGTACTTC.

The CDR3 DNA reads as TGTGCCAGCGGCCTTCCCGGCACAGATACGCAGTATTTT. Protein sequence: CASGLPGTDTQYF. This sequence joins TRBV25-1 and TRBJ2-3; no reliable D call. V lost 8 bases to trimming and J lost 1 base, with 10 bases between them. The V gene's germline CDR1 is MGHDK and CDR2 SYGVNS. This CDR3 comprises 13 residues.

V usage is TRBV2 and J usage is TRBJ2-1; TRBD2 aligns across 7 bases. The CDR3 spans 16 residues. CDR1 SNHLY and CDR2 FYNNEI come from the germline V gene. The junction had 6 bases not matched to a gene; V was cut back by 4 bases and J by 0 bases. The CDR3 region is CASSGIVAGSYNEQFF. The DNA for the CDR3 is TGTGCCAGCAGTGGGATAGTAGCGGGCTCCTACAATGAGCAGTTCTTC.

The chain uses TRBV4-1 and TRBJ1-4, with TRBD1 matching over 9 bases. The CDR3 contains 15 residues. Germline CDR1 and CDR2: MGHRA and YSYEKL. V was clipped by 4 bases and J by 8 bases; unmatched bases: 8. CDR3: CASSRAGTGNEKLFF. The CDR3 DNA sequence: TGCGCCAGCAGCCGAGCCGGGACAGGGAACGAAAAACTGTTTTTT.

This clone was found once. This chain connects TRBV1 to TRBJ2-1; the tabulated D call, TRBD2, remains unverified against the DNA. TRBV1 is flagged as a pseudogene. The CDR3 totals 17 residues. CDR3 in amino acids: CTSSQHLSGGGSNEQFF. DNA for the CDR3: TGCACCAGCAGCCAACACCTTAGCGGGGGGGGATCCAATGAGCAGTTCTTC.

This chain joins TRBV4-1 and TRBJ2-2; unclear D gene. The germline V and J ends were trimmed by 0 bases and 4 bases, with 12 bases remaining between them. CDR3 length: 16 amino acids. Germline values: CDR1 MGHRA, CDR2 YSYEKL. CDR3 coding DNA: TGCGCCAGCAGCCAAGATGAATTGCGAGCCACCGGGGAGCTGTTTTTT. As protein: CASSQDELRATGELFF.

CDR3 residues: CSAADRDEQYF. The CDR3 coding sequence is TGCAGCGCCGCGGACAGGGACGAGCAGTACTTC. The V call is TRBV29-1, the J call TRBJ2-7; TRBD1 agrees at 8 bases. Germline V CDR1 and CDR2: SQVTM, ANQGSEA. V gave up 7 bases and J gave up 5 bases; unmatched junction bases: 4. The CDR3 length is 11 residues.